This entry is about one T cell receptor (beta chain). Assay: immunoSEQ multiplex PCR; the TCRdb copy retains only in-frame clones and omits some. Found here are around 300,000 clones, 90% of them singletons; the top ten hold around 1%. Seattle cases were enrolled at active infection and followed longitudinally. The data were taken from a study of blood T cell repertoires in COVID-19. This CDR3 has 15 residues. V was pared by 6 bases and J by 3 bases, with 14 bases between. Germline CDR1 reads MNHEY; CDR2 reads SVGEGT. The J gene is TRBJ1-4, the V gene TRBV6-2 or TRBV6-3, with D maybe TRBD1 (5 bases). The sample consisted of peripheral blood. The source is a woman in her forties with COVID-19, enrolled during active disease. The CDR3 DNA is TGTGCCAGCAGCTGGAGGGGATTGGCTAATGAAAAACTGTTTTTT. This translates into CASSWRGLANEKLFF.